This TCR beta chain was observed in a study of lymphopenia after photon versus proton radiotherapy. Findings and caveats of the study: In patients who died, overall survival fell as post-nadir TCR diversity dropped more. Under photons, naive T cells and diversity fell while effector/memory populations rose. Post-nadir diversity loss with photons came from oligoclonal expansion, particularly CD8+ Temra cells.

This CDR3 region has 14 residues. Unmatched junction bases numbered 6, after V lost 4 bases and J lost 7 bases. Germline CDR1 and CDR2: MNHEY and SVGAGI. Points on this clone: Its cognate antigen is unknown.

Clones were sequenced by immunoSEQ multiplex PCR, and TCRdb holds only the in-frame ones, with some missing. The repertoire holds 150,000 to 200,000 clones, with 88% as singletons. This sequence was found in a man over 45 with gastric cancer. This specimen consisted of peripheral blood, obtained from a patient treated with photon-based radiotherapy. J is TRBJ1-3 and V is TRBV6-5; TRBD1 matches at 8 bases. The CDR3 DNA reads TGTGCCAGCAGTTCAACGAACAGGGGGAACACCATATATTTT. Amino acids: CASSSTNRGNTIYF.